The T cell receptor (beta chain) under discussion was sequenced for a study of long-term antiretroviral therapy in people with HIV. V shed 6 bases and J shed 0 bases, with 15 bases lying between them. Germline lookup yields CDR1 MDHEN and CDR2 SYDVKM. There are 15 residues in the CDR3. Study findings and constraints: Upon ART, diversity increased but remained lower than transplant donor controls.

Note on this clone: The antigen is not known.

Researchers ran immunoSEQ v3.0 at survey level. The data were produced by immunoSEQ multiplex PCR, yet TCRdb's version contains in-frame clones alone and is incomplete. The table shows 15,000 to 20,000 clones, with about 80% occurring only once. The receptor was derived from a man aged 50-60 years with HIV. The chain has TRBV28 and TRBJ2-7; D remains unclear. The specimen was unsorted PBMCs, collected 0.3 years before starting antiretroviral therapy. CDR3 DNA: TGTGCCAGCAGCTTCGAGGACCCGAGCTCCTACGAGCAGTACTTC. It yields the protein CASSFEDPSSYEQYF.